This T cell receptor beta chain stems from a study of TIL therapy for anti-PD-1-resistant metastatic lung cancer (dated by TCRdb to the early 2020s). For the study in its entirety: Tumors were collected before any PD-1/PD-L1 blockade, after which patients were given nivolumab, and patients who progressed were given lymphodepletion, an infusion of expanded TIL and IL-2. Across the cohort, whole-exome sequencing showed a median non-synonymous tumor mutation burden of roughly 1.5 mutations per megabase. A median age of about 57 years (range about 38-85) and a median tumor PD-L1 proportion score of roughly 5.4% were recorded among enrolled patients. Most of the cohort had lung adenocarcinoma, a handful of tumors were EGFR-mutant and two were ALK-rearranged, and half of the patients were current or former smokers. T cell receptor beta sequencing of tumor and peripheral blood was used to follow clonotypes across the tumor, the expanded TIL product and serial blood samples.

The paper's findings and limits, for the study overall: Because the cohort was highly selected, with more treatment-naive, never-smoker and oncogene-addicted patients than is typical, generalizability is limited. Infused TIL clonotypes partially replaced the baseline peripheral repertoire then decayed over months, with no apparent association between persistence and response. The study protocol defined all tumor marker inferences as exploratory.

Worth noting for this clone: The specificity of this receptor is unknown. Qualities for individual bases were not recorded, and no much larger clone is one base off.

The CDR3 covers 15 residues, taking in both the cysteine and the phenylalanine. Left in the record is the CDR3 DNA by itself, 45 bases read in frame from the first base. V loses 0 bases, J loses 6 bases, and the germline ends lie 12 bases apart. CDR1 and CDR2 are read off the germline V gene as MNHEY and SVGAGI. TCR beta CDR3 regions were amplified from genomic DNA by bias-controlled multiplex PCR with the immunoSEQ v3 hsTCRB kit. TCR libraries were sequenced on an Illumina NextSeq 500 to around 1.8 million read pairs for survey level or roughly 5-6.5 million for deep level. The published analysis was carried out like this. The immunoSEQ Analyzer software assigned V, D and J genes, filtered out non-productive sequences, and reported clonality. To compare repertoires between infused TIL and blood, productive Simpson clonality was used along with the Morisita overlap index of productive TRB rearrangements. For each clone in blood, the absolute clonotype count was estimated by multiplying the lymphocyte count by the CD3+ fraction and by the clone's productive frequency. The source is immuneACCESS, and TCRdb retained only in-frame sequences with V and J called. Part of the clones is not carried over; for the studies checked, unresolved V genes explain less than half of this, and the remainder is unexplained. Clone size and the V and J calls come from that table; the DNA yielded D and trimming. Within this sample are roughly 58,000 clones, with about 81% of them counted one time only. The ten top clones hold less than 3% of the sample.

The intended sense of this specimen's time point label: pre-treatment sample, taken before nivolumab and TIL therapy. Between October 2017 and early 2020, a dual-center phase I trial enrolled adults who had stage 4 NSCLC. The samples were obtained from a phase I trial that was single-arm and open-label and tested tumor-infiltrating lymphocyte therapy combined with nivolumab in advanced non-small cell lung cancer. Blood mononuclear cells were isolated from EDTA tubes by Ficoll gradient and were snap-frozen as pellets, and DNA was extracted with a Qiagen mini-prep kit. This TCR derives from a person aged 25-80 years with non-small cell lung cancer. Source: blood, taken at baseline. The chain is assembled from TRBV6-5 and TRBJ1-5, with the D gene not clear enough to name. Here the CDR3 is given as CASSYSRGAGQPQHF. In nucleotides, the sequence is TGTGCCAGCAGTTACTCTCGGGGAGCGGGTCAGCCCCAGCATTTT.